The 5 T cell receptor beta chains given below trace back to one sample, sequenced in a study of PD-L1 blockade in urothelial cancer. Repertoires were generated with immunoSEQ multiplex PCR, while TCRdb's copy carries only in-frame clones and drops some. There are 87,000 or so clones in the sample; 84% occur only once, and approximately 2.1% lies in the top ten. As to time point: pretreatment peripheral blood. The specimen was PBMCs, collected around atezolizumab (anti-PD-L1) treatment. The receptors stem from a man between 60 and 70 years old with urothelial cancer.

This chain joins TRBV11-3 and TRBJ2-1; 7 bases are shared with TRBD2. The CDR3 has 17 amino acids. J lost 1 base, V lost 0 bases, and 6 bases had no gene match. Germline V gene sequence: CDR1 SGHNT, CDR2 YENEEA. The CDR3 nucleotides are TGTGCCAGCAGCTTAGATCTTGTAGCGGGTTCCTACAATGAGCAGTTCTTC. Translated: CASSLDLVAGSYNEQFF.

This clone was seen just once. The chain is built from TRBV19 and TRBJ2-7; 8 bases are a match to TRBD2. V shed 2 bases, J shed 4 bases, and the junction held 16 bases outside the gene matches. The CDR3 runs 18 residues. CDR1 LNHDA and CDR2 SQIVND come from the germline V gene (reference sequence). For the CDR3, the DNA is TGTGCCAGTAGTATATTCCTATCAGGACTAGCCAACCCTTACGAGCAGTACTTC. This encodes CASSIFLSGLANPYEQYF.

The chain recombines TRBV5-1 with TRBJ2-1; unclear D gene. V lost 2 bases and J lost 4, with 10 bases in between. Germline lookup yields CDR1 SGHRS and CDR2 YFSETQ. This CDR3 has 14 residues. The chain's CDR3 is CASSLQSGYNEQFF. CDR3 in DNA: TGCGCCAGCAGCTTACAATCAGGTTACAATGAGCAGTTCTTC.

V gene TRBV18 combines with J gene TRBJ2-7; TRBD1 matches 9 bases. The CDR3 covers 14 residues. Germline V gene sequence: CDR1 KGHSH, CDR2 LQKENI. The junction had 2 bases not matched to a gene; V was cut back by 3 bases and J by 2 bases. The CDR3 DNA reads as TGTGCCAGCTCACCGGGACAGGGCCCCTACGAGCAGTACTTC. Its translation is CASSPGQGPYEQYF.

CDR3 DNA sequence: TGTGCCAGCAGCGTACAACAGGGTTTGGACACTGAAGCTTTCTTT. Translated, it gives CASSVQQGLDTEAFF. The chain employs TRBV7-8 and TRBJ1-1; possibly TRBD1 for D (6 bases). The CDR3 is 15 amino acids. V dropped 5 bases and J dropped 3 bases, with 16 bases sitting between them. Germline V gene lookup returns CDR1 SGHVS and CDR2 FQNEAQ. The full variable domain, with the rest looked up from reference TRBV7-8 and TRBJ1-1, is GAGVSQSPRYKVAKRGQDVALRCDPISGHVSLFWYQQALGQGPEFLTYFQNEAQLDKSGLPSDRFFAERPEGSVSTLKIQRTQQEDSAVYLCASSVQQGLDTEAFFGQGTRLTVV.